The 20 T cell receptor beta chains below all came from one sample that was sequenced in a study of cytomegalovirus exposure and HLA in healthy donors. It was with 60 Vbeta and 13 Jbeta primers that the PCR ran. The table came from immunoSEQ multiplex PCR; TCRdb's copy has only in-frame clones and leaves some out. The table shows roughly 160,000 clones, with approximately 79% occurring only once. Specimen: PBMCs. The origin of the receptors is a man in his forties or fifties in good health and CMV-seronegative.

This clone was detected a few times. The rearrangement links TRBV5-1 to TRBJ1-1; D remains ambiguous. This CDR3 has 14 residues. Deletions cut 2 bases from V and 3 bases from J, with 11 bases between. Germline V CDR1 and CDR2: SGHRS, YFSETQ. CDR3 residues: CASSLQQTYTEAFF. The DNA of the CDR3 is TGCGCCAGCAGCTTACAGCAGACGTACACTGAAGCTTTCTTT.

V gene TRBV4-3 combines with J gene TRBJ2-5; D uncertain. Matching the DNA end better, TRBJ2-7 makes the J call doubtful. The CDR3 is 15 amino acids. From germline, CDR1 is LGHNA and CDR2 YSLEER. This chain's CDR3 is CASSQETSTLYEQYF. The CDR3 region has the DNA TGCGCCAGCAGCCAAGAGACATCGACCCTGTACGAGCAGTACTTC.

The chain combines TRBV7-9 with TRBJ1-4, with 9 bases aligning to TRBD1. V trimming: 2 bases; J trimming: 4 bases; junction bases outside the gene matches: 8. CDR3 size: 17 residues. The germline CDR1 and CDR2 sequences are SEHNR and FQNEAQ (reference sequence). The CDR3 loop is CASSLPGQGMGNEKLFF. CDR3 DNA: TGTGCCAGCAGCTTACCGGGACAGGGTATGGGTAATGAAAAACTGTTTTTT.

V gene TRBV7-2 combines with J gene TRBJ2-4; D may be TRBD1 (7 bases). The CDR3 runs 14 residues. Between the trimmed V and J ends, which lost 4 bases and 8 bases, there was a span of 15 bases. CDR1 SGHTA and CDR2 FQGNSA come from the germline V gene. The CDR3 sequence is CASSSTGAGYIQYF. In nucleotides, the CDR3 is TGTGCCAGCAGCTCAACAGGGGCGGGATACATTCAGTACTTC.

The chain joins TRBV6-1 to TRBJ1-5; perhaps TRBD1 as D (5 bases). V dropped 1 base and J dropped 5 bases, with 9 bases sitting between them. Germline loops: CDR1 MNHNS, CDR2 SASEGT. The CDR3 is made up of 14 amino acids. The CDR3 region has the DNA TGTGCCAGCAGTGAAGGGGGCAACGATCAGCCCCAGCATTTT. This translates into CASSEGGNDQPQHF.

The chain joins TRBV5-1 to TRBJ1-2, with D unclear. V was cut by 7 bases and J by 10 bases, with 23 bases left in between. Germline V gene lookup returns CDR1 SGHRS and CDR2 YFSETQ. CDR3 length: 14 residues. CDR3 loop: CASQVAPGSLTYTF. The CDR3 coding sequence is TGCGCCAGCCAGGTGGCGCCGGGGAGTTTAACCTACACCTTC.

The chain has TRBV19 and TRBJ1-2; D gene unclear. The V and J ends lost 1 base and 5 bases respectively, with 11 bases between them. Germline V CDR1 and CDR2: LNHDA, SQIVND (reference sequence). CDR3 length: 14 residues. CDR3 nucleotides: TGTGCCAGTAGTATAGGGCGGCAGCCATATGGCTACACCTTC. Translation gives CASSIGRQPYGYTF.

The chain has TRBV6-6 and TRBJ1-2; 8 bases agree with TRBD1. The V gene end was trimmed by 6 bases and the J gene end by 2 bases; junction bases not matched to a gene: 5. The CDR3 length is 14 residues. In germline, CDR1 is MNHNY, CDR2 SVGAGI (reference sequence). The CDR3 here is CASSRDRRNYGYTF. The CDR3, as DNA: TGTGCCAGCAGCCGGGACAGGCGAAACTATGGCTACACCTTC.

This chain connects TRBV7-6 to TRBJ1-1, with D possibly being TRBD1 (5 bases). Germline V lookup: CDR1 SGHVS, CDR2 FNYEAQ. Trimming took off 0 bases at V and 5 bases at J, with 19 bases between the two ends. The length of the CDR3 is 17 residues. CDR3 nucleotides: TGTGCCAGCAGCTTAGCGGGTTGGGGGGTATCGCCAACTGAAGCTTTCTTT. This gives the protein CASSLAGWGVSPTEAFF.

The genes are TRBV7-2 and TRBJ2-2; D perhaps matches TRBD1 (6 bases). With 5 bases removed from V and 1 base from J, the gap between germline ends came to 17 bases. Germline-derived CDR1 and CDR2 are SGHTA and FQGNSA. There are 17 residues in the CDR3. CDR3 in DNA: TGTGCCAGCAGCGCACAGGGATCCCTACTGAACACCGGGGAGCTGTTTTTT. It encodes CASSAQGSLLNTGELFF.

The chain couples TRBV4-3 to TRBJ2-5; the match to TRBD1 covers 7 bases. Germline V gives CDR1 LGHNA, CDR2 YSLEER. Unmatched junction bases numbered 2, after V lost 0 bases and J lost 1 base. This CDR3 has 15 residues. CDR3 protein: CASSQDRDSQETQYF. CDR3 DNA: TGCGCCAGCAGCCAAGATCGGGACAGCCAAGAGACCCAGTACTTC.

The rearrangement joins TRBV5-1 to TRBJ2-2; maybe TRBD2 (5 bases). V lost 4 bases and J lost 6, with 13 bases in between. This CDR3 has 14 residues. Germline-derived CDR1 and CDR2 are SGHRS and YFSETQ. The CDR3 spells CASSGEPPAGELFF. CDR3 DNA: TGCGCCAGCAGCGGGGAGCCCCCCGCCGGGGAGCTGTTTTTT.

J is TRBJ2-3 and V is TRBV15, with 9 bases lining up with TRBD1. CDR3 length equals 18 residues. V was pared by 2 bases and J by 6 bases, with 15 bases of the junction left unmatched. CDR1 is LNHNV and CDR2 is YYDKDF in the germline V gene (reference sequence). The CDR3 DNA reads as TGTGCCACCAGCAGATCACTAGGGACAGGGACCGGGGTCGATACGCAGTATTTT. Translated, it gives CATSRSLGTGTGVDTQYF.

CDR3 loop: CASSPTGQGASPLHF. DNA for the CDR3: TGTGCCAGCAGCCCCACGGGACAGGGGGCTTCACCCCTCCACTTT. The chain recombines TRBV9 with TRBJ1-6; 12 bases line up with TRBD1. Looked up from germline, CDR1 is SGDLS and CDR2 is YYNGEE. The CDR3 totals 15 residues. V shed 4 bases and J 9 bases; nucleotides not matched to a gene: 5.

This chain connects TRBV2 to TRBJ1-1; D not certain. CDR3 size: 15 residues. In germline, CDR1 is SNHLY, CDR2 FYNNEI. Trimming left V 2 bases short and J 2 bases short, with 12 bases between. The CDR3: CASSELGVVNTEAFF. DNA for the CDR3: TGTGCCAGCAGTGAACTGGGAGTTGTAAACACTGAAGCTTTCTTT.

The V call is TRBV5-4, the J call TRBJ2-7; 8 nucleotides line up with TRBD2. Germline V gene lookup returns CDR1 SGHNT and CDR2 YYREEE (reference sequence). After removal of 4 bases from V and 13 bases from J, the junction contained 16 bases not matched to a gene. The CDR3 runs to 14 residues. CDR3 in DNA: TGTGCCAGCAGCGCATCCGGGACTAGAGAGCCTGCCTACTTC. It is translated as CASSASGTREPAYF.

The chain uses TRBV5-1 and TRBJ2-2; D is undetermined. Trimming cost V 0 bases and J 5 bases, with 5 bases left between them. This CDR3 is built from 13 residues. Per germline, CDR1 SGHRS and CDR2 YFSETQ. CDR3 loop: CASSLASTGELFF. As DNA, the CDR3 is TGCGCCAGCAGCTTGGCGAGTACCGGGGAGCTGTTTTTT.

CDR3 residues: CASSTSRTGGGELFF. As DNA, the CDR3 is TGTGCCAGCAGCACCAGCCGGACAGGGGGCGGGGAGCTGTTTTTT. The V and J genes are TRBV7-9 and TRBJ2-2, with 10 bases identical to TRBD1. This CDR3 has 15 residues. Germline trimming cut 5 bases from V and 7 bases from J; bases unmatched to any gene: 7. Germline loops: CDR1 SEHNR, CDR2 FQNEAQ (reference sequence).

This clone came up once. The chain joins TRBV5-1 to TRBJ1-1; D ambiguous. There are 13 residues in the CDR3. The germline V gene encodes CDR1 SGHRS and CDR2 YFSETQ. V lost 3 bases, J lost 5 bases, and 11 bases lay in between. The CDR3 reads CASSWTAGTEAFF. CDR3 bases: TGCGCCAGCAGCTGGACTGCGGGAACTGAAGCTTTCTTT.

The chain uses TRBV5-1 and TRBJ2-1; 7 bases are a match to TRBD2. In germline, CDR1 is SGHRS, CDR2 YFSETQ. V shed 0 bases, J shed 7 bases, and the junction held 13 bases outside the gene matches. The CDR3 is 17 amino acids. The CDR3, as DNA: TGCGCCAGCAGCTTGGGGAGCCGGGACTACCCGGGGAATGAGCAGTTCTTC. Its protein is CASSLGSRDYPGNEQFF. The entire variable domain, with the rest obtained from reference TRBV5-1 and TRBJ2-1, is as follows: KAGVTQTPRYLIKTRGQQVTLSCSPISGHRSVSWYQQTPGQGLQFLFEYFSETQRNKGNFPGRFSGRQFSNSRSEMNVSTLELGDSALYLCASSLGSRDYPGNEQFFGPGTRLTVL.